The 12 T cell receptor beta chains given below trace back to one sample, sequenced in a study of T-cell reconstitution after alpha-beta-depleted transplantation in children. Researchers prepared the TCRbeta library using unique molecular identifiers, the study reports. A single record per CDR3 protein comes from TCRdb applying MiXCR to the PCR reads. Counted here are around 410,000 distinct CDR3 sequences, 11% occurring once; the ten biggest clones make up 4.5% to 6.5%. Sequencing was performed on PBMCs from the stem cell graft donor, taken from the stem cell graft. The receptors were sampled from a human donor who donated a stem cell graft to a child with acute myeloid leukemia.

The sample holds many counts of this clonotype. This rearrangement joins TRBV7-8 to TRBJ2-5, with unresolved D. Between the trimmed V and J ends, which lost 1 base and 2 bases, there was a span of 8 bases. The length of the CDR3 is 14 residues. The V gene's germline CDR1 is SGHVS and CDR2 FQNEAQ. The DNA of the CDR3 is TGTGCCAGCAGCTTAGTGGGCCTTCAAGAGACCCAGTACTTC. It encodes CASSLVGLQETQYF.

The V gene is TRBV4-1, the J gene TRBJ2-6, with a weak D call TRBD1 (5 bases). Germline V gene data show CDR1 as MGHRA and CDR2 as YSYEKL. The CDR3 extends over 17 amino acids. Trimming left V 1 base short and J 0 bases short, with 10 bases between. The CDR3 sequence: CASSQGGSNSGANVLTF. The DNA for the CDR3 is TGCGCCAGCAGCCAAGGGGGCAGCAACTCTGGGGCCAACGTCCTGACTTTC.

This clonotype was detected only a few times. The J gene is TRBJ1-4, the V gene TRBV12-3 or TRBV12-4; a weak D match, TRBD1 (6 bases). Trimming stripped 4 bases from V and 4 bases from J, with 10 bases between. CDR3 size: 14 residues. CDR3 amino acids: CASSSYRDNEKLFF. CDR3 coding DNA: TGTGCCAGCAGTTCTTACAGGGATAATGAAAAACTGTTTTTT.

This clonotype was counted between two and nine times. This sequence joins TRBV10-3 and TRBJ2-1, with D tentatively TRBD2 (7 bases). Per the germline V gene, CDR1 is ENHRY and CDR2 is SYGVKD. The CDR3 contains 12 residues. Trimming cost V 4 bases and J 9 bases, with 10 bases left between them. The CDR3 sequence is CAISGGGSEQFF. The CDR3 DNA is TGTGCCATCAGTGGGGGGGGCTCTGAGCAGTTCTTC.

This clonotype was recorded at least ten times. This chain connects TRBV4-2 to TRBJ2-5; D gene ambiguous. The CDR3 totals 14 residues. CDR1 and CDR2 (germline): LGHNA, YNFKEQ. Trimming removed 0 bases from V and 3 bases from J, with 8 bases in between. Written as DNA, the CDR3 is TGTGCCAGCAGCCAAGATTCCATAAAAGAGACCCAGTACTTC. Its translation is CASSQDSIKETQYF.

This clonotype has just a few counts. The chain has TRBV12-3 or TRBV12-4 and TRBJ2-1; TRBD1 matches at 9 bases. The CDR3 has 17 residues. The V gene end was trimmed by 0 bases and the J gene end by 6 bases; junction bases not matched to a gene: 9. CDR3 nucleotide sequence: TGTGCCAGCAGTTTAGCTTTAGGGGACAGGGCCACCAATGAGCAGTTCTTC. Translated: CASSLALGDRATNEQFF.

This clonotype was picked up a small number of times. The CDR3 region has the DNA TGTGCCAGCAGGGTCCGGGGCCCCTTGACTGAAGCTTTCTTT. Translation: CASRVRGPLTEAFF. The chain is built from TRBV12-3 or TRBV12-4 and TRBJ1-1; perhaps TRBD1 as D (5 bases). The germline V and J ends were trimmed by 6 bases and 5 bases, with 16 bases remaining between them. This CDR3 has 14 residues.

This clonotype was detected a few times. This sequence joins TRBV3-1 and TRBJ2-7; perhaps TRBD2 as D (5 bases). Trimming shortened V by 4 bases and J by 7 bases, and 11 bases separated the two germline ends. The CDR3 sequence is 12 residues long. Germline CDR1 reads LGHDT; CDR2 reads YNNKEL (reference sequence). DNA for the CDR3: TGTGCCAGCAGCCTCACTCGGGGTGAGCAGTACTTC. Protein sequence: CASSLTRGEQYF.

In its sample, this clonotype was seen a few times. The chain is built from TRBV6-4 and TRBJ2-3, with 10 bases fitting TRBD2. From germline, CDR1 is MRHNA and CDR2 SNTAGT. The length of the CDR3 is 16 residues. V gave up 2 bases and J gave up 0 bases; unmatched junction bases: 2. This CDR3 is CASSDEAGGSTDTQYF. The CDR3 DNA is TGTGCCAGCAGTGACGAAGCGGGAGGGAGCACAGATACGCAGTATTTT.

The chain combines TRBV11-2 with TRBJ2-2, with 8 bases lining up with TRBD1. Germline loops: CDR1 SGHAT, CDR2 FQNNGV. The J segment lost 3 bases and the V segment lost 3 bases, leaving 12 bases of the junction unmatched. The CDR3 has 18 residues. The CDR3 DNA reads TGTGCCAGCAGCTTCCCCAGAATGACAGGGGCCCACACCGGGGAGCTGTTTTTT. Translated: CASSFPRMTGAHTGELFF.

V gene TRBV20-1 combines with J gene TRBJ2-1, with 8 nucleotides matching TRBD1. CDR3 length: 14 amino acids. Trimming cost V 1 base and J 5 bases; bases outside gene matches: 4. Germline assignment: CDR1 DFQATT and CDR2 SNEGSKA (reference sequence). The CDR3 DNA reads TGCAGTGCTAGAGGGACAGGGAGGAACAATGAGCAGTTCTTC. It encodes CSARGTGRNNEQFF.

The rearrangement links TRBV12-3 or TRBV12-4 to TRBJ2-3; TRBD2 matches 9 bases. This CDR3 contains 14 residues. The trim removed 6 bases at V and 2 bases at J, leaving 3 bases unmatched. DNA for the CDR3: TGTGCCAGCAGCTGGACTAGCGCCACAGATACGCAGTATTTT. Protein product: CASSWTSATDTQYF.